Sequencing of this T cell receptor beta chain was carried out in a study of blood T cell repertoires in COVID-19. As for the study in general: Specimens from acute and convalescent COVID-19 originated in the United States, Italy and Spain.

As handled by the study authors: For nucleated cells, counts were estimated from reference gene primer amplification. Sequencing used immunoSEQ multiplex PCR; TCRdb keeps in-frame clones, though not all of them. The V and J calls and clone size are taken from that table; D and trimming were inferred from the DNA. The sample shows more than 350,000 clones, roughly 90% of them seen only once. The V end lost 0 bases, the J end lost 10 bases, and 14 bases lay between the germline ends. Germline assignment: CDR1 SGHRS and CDR2 YFSETQ. This CDR3 comprises 14 residues. This receptor was taken from a woman in her twenties or thirties with COVID-19, enrolled during active disease. This chain uses TRBV5-1 with TRBJ2-1; tentatively, D is TRBD2 (5 bases). The sequencing sample was made of peripheral blood. CDR3 protein: CASSLVGAGSEQFF. The CDR3 DNA reads as TGCGCCAGCAGCTTGGTGGGAGCCGGTAGCGAGCAGTTCTTC.